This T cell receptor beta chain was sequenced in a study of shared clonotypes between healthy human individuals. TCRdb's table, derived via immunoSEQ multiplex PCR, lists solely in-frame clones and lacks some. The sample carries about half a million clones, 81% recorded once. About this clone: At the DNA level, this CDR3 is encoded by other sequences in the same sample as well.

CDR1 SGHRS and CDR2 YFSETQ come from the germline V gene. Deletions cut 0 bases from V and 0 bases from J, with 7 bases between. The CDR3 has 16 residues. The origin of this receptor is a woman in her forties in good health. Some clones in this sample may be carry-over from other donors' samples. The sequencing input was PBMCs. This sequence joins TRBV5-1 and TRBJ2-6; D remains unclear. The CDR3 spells CASSLAADSGANVLTF. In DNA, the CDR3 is TGCGCCAGCAGCTTGGCCGCAGACTCTGGGGCCAACGTCCTGACTTTC. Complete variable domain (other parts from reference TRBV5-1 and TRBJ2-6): KAGVTQTPRYLIKTRGQQVTLSCSPISGHRSVSWYQQTPGQGLQFLFEYFSETQRNKGNFPGRFSGRQFSNSRSEMNVSTLELGDSALYLCASSLAADSGANVLTFGAGSRLTVL.